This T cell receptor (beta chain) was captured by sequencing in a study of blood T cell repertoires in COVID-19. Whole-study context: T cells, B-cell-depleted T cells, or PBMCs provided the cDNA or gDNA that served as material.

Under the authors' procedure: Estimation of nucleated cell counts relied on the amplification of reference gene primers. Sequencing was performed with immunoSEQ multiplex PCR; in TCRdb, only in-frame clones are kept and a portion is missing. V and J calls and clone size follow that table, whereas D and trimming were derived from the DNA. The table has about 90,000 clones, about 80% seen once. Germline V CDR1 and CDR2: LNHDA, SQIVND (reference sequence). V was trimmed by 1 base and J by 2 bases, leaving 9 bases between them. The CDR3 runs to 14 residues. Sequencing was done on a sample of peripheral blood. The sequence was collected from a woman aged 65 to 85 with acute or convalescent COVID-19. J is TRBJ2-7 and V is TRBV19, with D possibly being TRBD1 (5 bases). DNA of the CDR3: TGTGCCAGTAGTATAGGGGGCGGAGCCTACGAGCAGTACTTC. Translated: CASSIGGGAYEQYF.